The T cell receptor (beta chain) described here comes from a study of blood T cells in healthy people across ages. Findings and caveats of the study: Underestimates were what the diversity estimates from one million T cells were considered to be. Whereas aged donors had fewer naive CD4+ cells, long-lived donors had more of them and higher diversity.

There are 13 residues in the CDR3. Trimming cost V 7 bases and J 3 bases, with 12 bases left between them. To note about this clonotype: Its antigen is not known.

Extraction of total RNA produced a minimum of 5 micrograms from each sample. The authors ran a second PCR of about 7 to 12 cycles using a sample-barcoded 5' primer and a J-beta primer mix. MiXCR was run by TCRdb on the 5' RACE reads, yielding one entry per CDR3 protein. The table includes around 1.5 million distinct CDR3 sequences, 55% to 75% detected once. The clonotype originates from a man younger than 30 in good health. V gene TRBV12-3 or TRBV12-4 combines with J gene TRBJ1-2; D gene uncertain. The sequencing input was blood. CDR3 protein: CASTAGPHYGYTF. CDR3 DNA: TGTGCCAGCACCGCCGGGCCTCACTATGGCTACACCTTC.